Presented here are 28 T cell receptor beta chains from one specimen sequenced in a study of T-cell memory formation after mild COVID-19. TCRdb processed the 5' RACE reads anew with MiXCR; each CDR3 protein has one entry. The sample consists of about 270,000 distinct CDR3 sequences, roughly 15% of them appearing once. Sequences were obtained from PBMCs or a T cell subset sorted from them (not recorded which). These receptors came from a man aged 18 to 30 who had mild COVID-19 (a few samples of this study predate the infection). Cell type and time point are not known.

The rearrangement links TRBV11-2 to TRBJ2-3; no definite D call. The CDR3 is 14 residues long. Germline CDR1 and CDR2: SGHAT and FQNNGV. V was shortened by 6 bases and J by 2 bases, with 12 bases between the two germline ends. CDR3 protein: CASSLSRFTDTQYF. The CDR3 bases are TGTGCCAGCAGTCTATCGAGGTTCACAGATACGCAGTATTTT.

V gene TRBV4-2 combines with J gene TRBJ2-3, with D unclear. The V gene lost 0 bases and the J gene lost 0 bases, with 19 bases spanning the gap. The CDR3 runs to 19 residues. Germline V gene lookup returns CDR1 LGHNA and CDR2 YNFKEQ. The CDR3 region is CASSQELWVVGSSTDTQYF. In DNA form, the CDR3 reads TGTGCCAGCAGCCAAGAGCTTTGGGTTGTAGGTTCTAGCACAGATACGCAGTATTTT.

This clonotype has just a few counts. The chain joins TRBV11-2 to TRBJ2-1; D is uncertain. Germline CDR1 reads SGHAT; CDR2 reads FQNNGV. This CDR3 comprises 12 residues. The V end lost 4 bases, the J end lost 10 bases, and 11 bases lay between the germline ends. CDR3 nucleotide sequence: TGTGCCAGCAGCTACCGGTCACGGGAGCAGTTCTTC. It specifies CASSYRSREQFF. The full variable domain, rest sourced from reference TRBV11-2 and TRBJ2-1, is EAGVAQSPRYKIIEKRQSVAFWCNPISGHATLYWYQQILGQGPKLLIQFQNNGVVDDSQLPKDRFSAERLKGVDSTLKIQPAKLEDSAVYLCASSYRSREQFFGPGTRLTVL.

The V gene is TRBV6-1, the J gene TRBJ2-7; TRBD1 matches at 10 bases. Losses at the gene ends were 6 bases for V and 5 bases for J; bases not matched to a gene: 13. CDR1 and CDR2 from the germline V gene are MNHNS and SASEGT. There are 16 residues in the CDR3. Here the CDR3 DNA reads TGTGCCAGCAGCGAACTAAGGGACAGGGGTTGCCACGAGCAGTACTTC. Its protein product is CASSELRDRGCHEQYF.

This clonotype was detected a few times. This chain uses TRBV29-1 with TRBJ1-1; perhaps TRBD1 as D (6 bases). CDR1 SQVTM and CDR2 ANQGSEA come from the germline V gene. CDR3 length equals 13 residues. V lost 5 bases and J lost 6, with 16 bases in between. In DNA form, the CDR3 reads TGCAGCGTTAGGCAGGGGTTTTACCCTGAAGCTTTCTTT. Residues: CSVRQGFYPEAFF.

This clonotype appeared a few times. The chain combines TRBV3-1 with TRBJ1-6; D is undetermined. Germline values: CDR1 LGHDT, CDR2 YNNKEL (reference sequence). The CDR3 is made up of 16 amino acids. V lost 6 bases, J lost 0 bases, and 12 bases lay in between. CDR3 nucleotides: TGTGCCAGCAGTCGAATGGGCGGCTCCTATAATTCACCCCTCCACTTT. Residues: CASSRMGGSYNSPLHF.

This clonotype was picked up a small number of times. Its ends do not fully match the called genes, so a read error is possible. This chain links TRBV4-2 with TRBJ1-2, with a tentative D call TRBD1 (5 bases). The CDR3 runs 17 residues. Germline V gene data show CDR1 as LGHNA and CDR2 as YNFKEQ. For the CDR3, the DNA is TGTGCCAGCAGCCAAGATGCAAGGATTCCAGGGCGACTGTCGCTAGCCTTC. It yields the protein CASSQDARIPGRLSLAF.

The gene calls are TRBV20-1 and TRBJ2-3; 11 bases agree with TRBD2. Germline V gene sequence: CDR1 DFQATT, CDR2 SNEGSKA (reference sequence). The CDR3 sequence is 16 residues long. Trimming at V came to 3 bases and at J to 3 bases, leaving 8 bases not matched to a gene. The CDR3 is CSARVSSGGPTDTQYF. The DNA for the CDR3 is TGCAGTGCTAGGGTTTCTAGCGGGGGGCCTACAGATACGCAGTATTTT.

This chain uses TRBV6-5 with TRBJ1-1; D remains ambiguous. V was clipped by 4 bases and J by 5 bases, with 14 bases between them. CDR1 is MNHEY and CDR2 is SVGAGI in the germline V gene. CDR3 length: 14 amino acids. CDR3 sequence (DNA): TGTGCCAGCAGTTTGGGGATCCCACGGACTGAAGCTTTCTTT. Protein product: CASSLGIPRTEAFF.

The chain is built from TRBV4-1 and TRBJ2-2, with D tentatively TRBD1 (6 bases). Trimming stripped 1 base from V and 0 bases from J, with 18 bases between. Germline CDR1 and CDR2: MGHRA and YSYEKL. This CDR3 region has 19 residues. Here the CDR3 reads CASSQVFRGRGSNTGELFF. DNA of the CDR3: TGCGCCAGCAGCCAAGTATTTCGCGGCAGGGGATCGAACACCGGGGAGCTGTTTTTT.

CDR3 residues: CASSQGEEAAGQYF. The CDR3 DNA follows: TGCGCCAGCAGCCAAGGGGAGGAGGCAGCGGGGCAGTATTTT. The rearrangement links TRBV4-3 to TRBJ2-3; weak D call: TRBD2 (6 bases). Trimming shortened V by 1 base and J by 11 bases, and 16 bases separated the two germline ends. The CDR3 is made up of 14 amino acids. The germline CDR1 and CDR2 sequences are LGHNA and YSLEER.

The J gene is TRBJ2-2, the V gene TRBV4-3; no clear D gene. CDR3 size: 15 residues. CDR1 LGHNA and CDR2 YSLEER come from the germline V gene. The V and J ends lost 0 bases and 6 bases respectively, with 11 bases between them. The CDR3 sequence is CASSQDSARAGELFF. CDR3 in DNA: TGCGCCAGCAGCCAAGATTCGGCCCGAGCCGGGGAGCTGTTTTTT.

At least ten counts were recorded for this clonotype. This clone may be a read error of a much larger clone one base away. This chain connects TRBV4-2 to TRBJ2-1, with TRBD2 matching 13 bases. Germline values: CDR1 LGHNA, CDR2 YNFKEQ. The CDR3 extends over 15 amino acids. Losses at the gene ends were 2 bases for V and 6 bases for J; bases not matched to a gene: 1. The CDR3 spells CASSQTSGGANEQFF. The CDR3 nucleotides are TGTGCCAGCAGCCAAACTAGCGGGGGGGCCAATGAGCAGTTCTTC.

This chain joins TRBV5-1 and TRBJ1-3, with a possible D match to TRBD1 (6 bases). The germline V and J ends were trimmed by 0 bases and 0 bases, with 7 bases remaining between them. This CDR3 spans 15 amino acids. Germline loops: CDR1 SGHRS, CDR2 YFSETQ. The CDR3 nucleotides read TGCGCCAGCAGCTTGGGGACAGTCTCTGGAAACACCATATATTTT. Its translation is CASSLGTVSGNTIYF.

This clonotype turned up a few times. The chain joins TRBV7-9 to TRBJ2-5; D remains unclear. Trimming stripped 2 bases from V and 0 bases from J, with 16 bases between. From germline, CDR1 is SEHNR and CDR2 FQNEAQ (reference sequence). This CDR3 spans 17 amino acids. In nucleotides, the CDR3 is TGTGCCAGCAGCTTAAACGGGCAGTCAGTGTACCAAGAGACCCAGTACTTC. This gives the protein CASSLNGQSVYQETQYF.

The rearrangement uses TRBV12-3 or TRBV12-4 and TRBJ2-4; D is ambiguous. The V end was cut by 6 bases, the J end by 0 bases, with 15 bases between. The CDR3 length is 16 residues. DNA of the CDR3: TGTGCCAGCAGCCTGCAACCGGAACTAGCCAAAAACATTCAGTACTTC. This sequence encodes CASSLQPELAKNIQYF.

There are a few counts of this clonotype. The chain joins TRBV7-2 to TRBJ2-3; D might be TRBD1 or TRBD2, each matching 5 bases. The V and J ends lost 5 bases and 0 bases respectively, with 15 bases between them. The CDR3 is made up of 16 amino acids. The germline V gene has CDR1 SGHTA and CDR2 FQGNSA. CDR3 region: CASSAAQGGSTDTQYF. CDR3 nucleotides: TGTGCCAGCAGCGCGGCTCAGGGCGGGAGCACAGATACGCAGTATTTT. The whole variable domain, filled in from reference TRBV7-2 and TRBJ2-3, reads GAGVSQSPSNKVTEKGKDVELRCDPISGHTALYWYRQSLGQGLEFLIYFQGNSAPDKSGLPSDRFSAERTGGSVSTLTIQRTQQEDSAVYLCASSAAQGGSTDTQYFGPGTRLTVL.

J is TRBJ1-1 and V is TRBV6-6; a weak D match, TRBD1 (5 bases). V gave up 6 bases and J gave up 3 bases, with 17 bases separating them. Germline V CDR1 and CDR2: MNHNY, SVGAGI (reference sequence). The CDR3 runs 15 residues. CDR3 DNA: TGTGCCAGCAGCCGGGGGGGGGTGACGGACACTGAAGCTTTCTTT. Its protein product is CASSRGGVTDTEAFF.

This clonotype was seen a few times. The chain uses TRBV30 and TRBJ2-3, with D unresolved. From germline, CDR1 is GTSNPN and CDR2 SVGIG (reference sequence). The CDR3 loop spans 12 amino acids. The V and J ends lost 1 base and 6 bases respectively, with 8 bases between them. The CDR3 sequence is CAWSAFLDTQYF. CDR3 sequence (DNA): TGTGCCTGGAGTGCCTTCTTGGATACGCAGTATTTT.

This clonotype was detected many times. The chain has TRBV15 and TRBJ2-5; D gene ambiguous. Trimming left V 1 base short and J 2 bases short, with 2 bases between. The germline gives CDR1 LNHNV, CDR2 YYDKDF (reference sequence). The CDR3 is 12 residues long. The CDR3 region is CATSRVQETQYF. Here the CDR3 DNA reads TGTGCCACCAGCAGAGTTCAAGAGACCCAGTACTTC. The full variable domain, its missing parts supplied by reference TRBV15 and TRBJ2-5, is DAMVIQNPRYQVTQFGKPVTLSCSQTLNHNVMYWYQQKSSQAPKLLFHYYDKDFNNEADTPDNFQSRRPNTSFCFLDIRSPGLGDTAMYLCATSRVQETQYFGPGTRLLVL.

This clonotype turned up a few times. The V and J genes are TRBV7-6 and TRBJ1-3; unclear D gene. This CDR3 comprises 14 residues. Germline V lookup: CDR1 SGHVS, CDR2 FNYEAQ. The germline V and J ends were trimmed by 4 bases and 0 bases, with 7 bases remaining between them. CDR3 loop: CASSSRGSGNTIYF. CDR3 in DNA: TGTGCCAGCAGCTCCCGGGGCTCTGGAAACACCATATATTTT.

This clonotype was seen at least ten times. The J gene is TRBJ1-1, the V gene TRBV7-9; D gene ambiguous. The V and J ends lost 7 bases and 0 bases respectively, with 9 bases between them. CDR3 length: 13 residues. The germline V gene encodes CDR1 SEHNR and CDR2 FQNEAQ (reference sequence). CDR3 protein: CASKEAVNTEAFF. The CDR3 DNA follows: TGTGCCAGCAAGGAGGCGGTGAACACTGAAGCTTTCTTT. The entire variable domain, with the rest obtained from reference TRBV7-9 and TRBJ1-1, is as follows: DTGVSQNPRHKITKRGQNVTFRCDPISEHNRLYWYRQTLGQGPEFLTYFQNEAQLEKSRLLSDRFSAERPKGSFSTLEIQRTEQGDSAMYLCASKEAVNTEAFFGQGTRLTVV.

This clonotype showed up just a few times. This rearrangement joins TRBV20-1 to TRBJ2-3; tentatively, D is TRBD1 or TRBD2 (6 bases each). Germline assignment: CDR1 DFQATT and CDR2 SNEGSKA (reference sequence). CDR3 length: 13 amino acids. Trimming pared 7 bases from V and 3 bases from J, leaving 14 bases between. The CDR3 reads CSVQGGTTDTQYF. As DNA, the CDR3 is TGCAGTGTTCAAGGGGGGACTACAGATACGCAGTATTTT.

This clonotype was recorded a few times. The chain employs TRBV4-1 and TRBJ2-7; 10 bases are shared with TRBD2. The CDR3 sequence is 14 residues long. After removal of 5 bases from V and 3 bases from J, the junction contained 4 bases not matched to a gene. CDR1 is MGHRA, CDR2 YSYEKL, per germline. CDR3: CASSAPSGGYEQYF. CDR3 nucleotide sequence: TGCGCCAGCAGCGCGCCTAGCGGGGGCTACGAGCAGTACTTC.

V gene TRBV7-9 combines with J gene TRBJ2-7; 8 bases line up with TRBD1. The J segment lost 0 bases and the V segment lost 9 bases, leaving 4 bases of the junction unmatched. Per the germline V gene, CDR1 is SEHNR and CDR2 is FQNEAQ (reference sequence). The CDR3 sequence is 13 residues long. As DNA, the CDR3 is TGTGCCAGTCAGACAGGGGCCTCCTACGAGCAGTACTTC. It specifies CASQTGASYEQYF.

This clonotype was found a few times. V is TRBV15 and J is TRBJ1-5; 7 bases line up with TRBD1. Germline trimming cut 5 bases from V and 5 bases from J; bases unmatched to any gene: 9. Germline CDR1 LNHNV, CDR2 YYDKDF (reference sequence). CDR3 size: 15 residues. CDR3 sequence reads: CATSPNGQDYQPQHF. The CDR3 coding sequence is TGTGCCACCAGCCCGAATGGACAGGACTATCAGCCCCAGCATTTT. The full variable domain, in which reference TRBV15 and TRBJ1-5 provide the parts outside the CDR3, is DAMVIQNPRYQVTQFGKPVTLSCSQTLNHNVMYWYQQKSSQAPKLLFHYYDKDFNNEADTPDNFQSRRPNTSFCFLDIRSPGLGDTAMYLCATSPNGQDYQPQHFGDGTRLSIL.

This clonotype was counted between two and nine times. V gene TRBV3-1 combines with J gene TRBJ2-5, with D tentatively TRBD1 (6 bases). From germline, CDR1 is LGHDT and CDR2 YNNKEL (reference sequence). Trimming pared 2 bases from V and 5 bases from J, leaving 15 bases between. The CDR3 runs 15 residues. The CDR3 loop reads CASSQTLGAGETQYF. For the CDR3, the DNA is TGTGCCAGCAGCCAAACGCTGGGGGCGGGTGAGACCCAGTACTTC.

A few counts support this clonotype. The chain uses TRBV24-1 and TRBJ2-5, with a tentative D call TRBD1 (6 bases). Germline CDR1 reads KGHDR; CDR2 reads SFDVKD. The V gene lost 4 bases and the J gene lost 3 bases, with 14 bases spanning the gap. The CDR3 is made up of 15 amino acids. CDR3 sequence (DNA): TGTGCCACCAGTGAGACCGGTGGGGGCAAAGAGACCCAGTACTTC. Protein: CATSETGGGKETQYF.